The rows below give T cell receptor beta chains drawn from one sample of a study of cytomegalovirus exposure and HLA in healthy donors. Assay used: immunoSEQ multiplex PCR; TCRdb lists only in-frame clones, some missing. This sample has fewer than 200,000 clones, with roughly 80% found just once. Sequenced sample: PBMCs. These receptor sequences come from a woman in her 50s in good health and CMV-seropositive. Both conserved end residues are part of each CDR3. Fields, in order: clone size, D gene, V gene, J gene, CDR3 protein, CDR3 DNA. D genes are given only for firm matches. Some rows mark clone size as missing; the rest say once, few, many or name a class of expanded clone.

.	.	TRBV27	TRBJ2-7	CASSSFSGSSYEQYF	TGTGCCAGCAGTTCCTTTAGCGGTAGCTCCTACGAGCAGTACTTC
.	.	TRBV4-1	TRBJ2-7	CASSQVRGNYEQYF	TGCGCCAGCAGCCAAGTCCGGGGGAACTACGAGCAGTACTTC
.	TRBD1	TRBV5-1	TRBJ2-2	CASRGQAINTGELFF	TGCGCCAGCAGGGGACAGGCGATTAACACCGGGGAGCTGTTTTTT
few	TRBD1	TRBV5-1	TRBJ1-1	CASSPSGGMNTEAFF	TGCGCCAGCAGCCCGTCAGGGGGGATGAACACTGAAGCTTTCTTT
few	TRBD1	TRBV7-2	TRBJ2-7	CASSPGQDHSYEQYF	TGTGCCAGCAGCCCGGGACAGGACCACTCCTACGAGCAGTACTTC
.	TRBD2	TRBV7-7	TRBJ2-3	CASSLAGGDTQYF	TGTGCTAGCAGCTTAGCGGGGGGAGATACGCAGTATTTT
.	.	TRBV7-2	TRBJ2-3	CASSSRTASGTDTQYF	TGTGCCAGCAGCTCCCGGACTGCGAGTGGCACAGATACGCAGTATTTT
.	.	TRBV4-2	TRBJ1-5	CASSQDAGSRQPQHF	TGTGCCAGCAGCCAAGATGCAGGGTCTAGGCAGCCCCAGCATTTT
once	.	TRBV6-1	TRBJ2-5	CASSVPQGPQETQYF	TGTGCCAGCAGTGTCCCACAGGGCCCCCAAGAGACCCAGTACTTC
.	.	TRBV12-5	TRBJ1-1	CASAPGAGVTEAFF	TGTGCTAGTGCCCCCGGGGCAGGGGTAACTGAAGCTTTCTTT